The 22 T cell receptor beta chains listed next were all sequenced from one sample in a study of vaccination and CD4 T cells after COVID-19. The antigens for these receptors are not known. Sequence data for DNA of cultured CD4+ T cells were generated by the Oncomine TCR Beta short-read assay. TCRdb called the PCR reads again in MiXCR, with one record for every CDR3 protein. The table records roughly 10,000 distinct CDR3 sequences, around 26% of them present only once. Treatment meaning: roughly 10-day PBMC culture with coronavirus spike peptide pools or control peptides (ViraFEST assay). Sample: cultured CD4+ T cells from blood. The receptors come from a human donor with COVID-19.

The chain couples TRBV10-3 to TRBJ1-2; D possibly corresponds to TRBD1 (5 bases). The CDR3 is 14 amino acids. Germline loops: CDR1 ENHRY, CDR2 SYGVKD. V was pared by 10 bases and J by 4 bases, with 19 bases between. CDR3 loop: CATSPGEAAYGYTF. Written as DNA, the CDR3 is TGTGCCACCTCACCGGGGGAGGCTGCCTATGGCTACACCTTC.

The chain's CDR3 is CASTAEQATRSFIMNTEAFF. The CDR3 region has the DNA TGTGCCAGCACCGCCGAACAGGCGACTCGTTCATTCATCATGAACACTGAAGCTTTCTTT. V usage is TRBV2 and J usage is TRBJ1-1, with a tentative D call TRBD1 (5 bases). This CDR3 has 20 amino acids. Germline V gene sequence: CDR1 SNHLY, CDR2 FYNNEI. The germline V and J ends were trimmed by 7 bases and 0 bases, with 30 bases remaining between them.

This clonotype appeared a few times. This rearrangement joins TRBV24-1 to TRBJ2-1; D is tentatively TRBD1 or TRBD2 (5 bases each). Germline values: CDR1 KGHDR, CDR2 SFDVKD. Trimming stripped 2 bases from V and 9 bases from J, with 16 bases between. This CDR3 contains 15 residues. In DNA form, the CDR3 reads TGTGCCACCAGTGATTCCTACCGGGACCTAGGTGAGCAGTTCTTC. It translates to CATSDSYRDLGEQFF.

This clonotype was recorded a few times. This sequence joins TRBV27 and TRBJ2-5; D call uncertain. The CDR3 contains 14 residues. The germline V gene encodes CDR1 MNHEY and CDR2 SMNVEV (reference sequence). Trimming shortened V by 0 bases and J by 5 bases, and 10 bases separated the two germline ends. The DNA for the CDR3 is TGTGCCAGCAGTTTATCAGGGATATACGAGACCCAGTACTTC. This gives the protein CASSLSGIYETQYF.

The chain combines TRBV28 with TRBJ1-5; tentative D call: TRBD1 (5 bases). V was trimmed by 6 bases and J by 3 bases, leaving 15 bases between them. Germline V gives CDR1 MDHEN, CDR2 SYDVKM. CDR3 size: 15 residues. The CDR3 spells CASRFSQGNNQPQHF. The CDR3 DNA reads TGTGCCAGCAGATTTAGTCAGGGAAACAATCAGCCCCAGCATTTT.

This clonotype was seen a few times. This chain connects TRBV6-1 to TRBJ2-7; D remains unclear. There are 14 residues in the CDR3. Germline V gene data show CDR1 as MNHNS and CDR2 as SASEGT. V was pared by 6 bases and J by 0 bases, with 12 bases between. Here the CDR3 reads CASRDKLRSYEQYF. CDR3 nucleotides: TGTGCCAGCAGGGATAAATTACGCTCCTACGAGCAGTACTTC.

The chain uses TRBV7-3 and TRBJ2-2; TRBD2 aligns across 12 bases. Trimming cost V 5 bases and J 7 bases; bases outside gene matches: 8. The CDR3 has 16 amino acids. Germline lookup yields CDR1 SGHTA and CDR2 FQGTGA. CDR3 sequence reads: CASSEAGLAGFGELFF. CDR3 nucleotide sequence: TGTGCCAGCAGCGAAGCAGGACTAGCGGGATTCGGGGAGCTGTTTTTT.

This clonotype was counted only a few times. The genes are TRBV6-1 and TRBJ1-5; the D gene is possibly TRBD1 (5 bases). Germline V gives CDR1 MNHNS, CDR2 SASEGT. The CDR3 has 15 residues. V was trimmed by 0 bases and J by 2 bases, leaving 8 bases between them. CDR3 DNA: TGTGCCAGCAGTGAAGCCTTAGGGGGCAATCAGCCCCAGCATTTT. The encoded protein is CASSEALGGNQPQHF.

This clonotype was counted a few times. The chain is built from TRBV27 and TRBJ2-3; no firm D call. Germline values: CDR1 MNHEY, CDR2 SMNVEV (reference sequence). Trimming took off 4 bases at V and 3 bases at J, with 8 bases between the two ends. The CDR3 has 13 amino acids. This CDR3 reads CASSYAPTDTQYF. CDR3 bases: TGTGCCAGCAGTTATGCCCCTACAGATACGCAGTATTTT.

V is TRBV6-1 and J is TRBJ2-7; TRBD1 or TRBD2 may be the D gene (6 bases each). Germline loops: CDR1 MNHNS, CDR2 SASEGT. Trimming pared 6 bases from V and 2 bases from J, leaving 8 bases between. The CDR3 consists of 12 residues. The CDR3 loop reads CASRGGPYEQYF. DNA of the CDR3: TGTGCCAGCAGAGGGGGGCCCTACGAGCAGTACTTC.

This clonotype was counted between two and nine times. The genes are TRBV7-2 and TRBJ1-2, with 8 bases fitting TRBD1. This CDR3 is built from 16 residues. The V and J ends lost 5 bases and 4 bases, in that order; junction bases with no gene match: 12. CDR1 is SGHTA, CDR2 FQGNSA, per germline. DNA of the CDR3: TGTGCCAGCAGCAAACCAGGACAGGGTGTAGGCTATGGCTACACCTTC. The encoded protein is CASSKPGQGVGYGYTF.

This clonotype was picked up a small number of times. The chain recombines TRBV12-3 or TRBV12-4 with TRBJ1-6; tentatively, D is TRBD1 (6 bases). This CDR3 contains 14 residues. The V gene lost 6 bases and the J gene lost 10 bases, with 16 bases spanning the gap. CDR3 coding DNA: TGTGCCAGCAGCCCACCAGGGGTGGGATCACCCCTCCACTTT. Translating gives CASSPPGVGSPLHF.

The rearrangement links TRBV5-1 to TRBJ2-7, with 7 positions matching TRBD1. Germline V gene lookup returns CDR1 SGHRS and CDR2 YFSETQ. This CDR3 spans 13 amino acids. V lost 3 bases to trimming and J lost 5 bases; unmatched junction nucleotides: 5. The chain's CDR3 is CASSYKGQDEQYF. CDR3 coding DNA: TGCGCCAGCAGCTACAAAGGACAGGACGAGCAGTACTTC.

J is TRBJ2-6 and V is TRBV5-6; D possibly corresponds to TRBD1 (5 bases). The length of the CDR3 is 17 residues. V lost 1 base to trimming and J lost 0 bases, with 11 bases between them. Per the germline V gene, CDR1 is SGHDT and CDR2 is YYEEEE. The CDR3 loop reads CASSLRGASSGANVLTF. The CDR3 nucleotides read TGTGCCAGCAGCTTGAGGGGCGCAAGCTCTGGGGCCAACGTCCTGACTTTC.

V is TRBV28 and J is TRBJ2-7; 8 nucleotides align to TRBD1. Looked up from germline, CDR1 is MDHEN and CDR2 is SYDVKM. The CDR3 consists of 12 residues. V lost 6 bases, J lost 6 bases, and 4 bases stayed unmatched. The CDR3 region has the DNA TGTGCCAGCAGCACGGACAGGGCCGAGCAGTACTTC. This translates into CASSTDRAEQYF. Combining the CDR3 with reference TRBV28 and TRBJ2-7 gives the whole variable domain DVKVTQSSRYLVKRTGEKVFLECVQDMDHENMFWYRQDPGLGLRLIYFSYDVKMKEKGDIPEGYSVSREKKERFSLILESASTNQTSMYLCASSTDRAEQYFGPGTRLTVT.

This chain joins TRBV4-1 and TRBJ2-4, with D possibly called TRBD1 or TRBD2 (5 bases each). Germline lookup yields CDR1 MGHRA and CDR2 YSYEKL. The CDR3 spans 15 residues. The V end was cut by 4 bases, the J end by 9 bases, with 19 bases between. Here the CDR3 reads CASSPPGPTNGIQYF. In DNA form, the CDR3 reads TGCGCCAGCAGCCCGCCGGGACCAACTAACGGCATTCAGTACTTC.

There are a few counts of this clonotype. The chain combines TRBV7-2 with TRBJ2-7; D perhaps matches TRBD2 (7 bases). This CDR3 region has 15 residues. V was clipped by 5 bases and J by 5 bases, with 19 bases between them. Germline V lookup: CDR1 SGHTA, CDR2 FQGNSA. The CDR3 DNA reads TGTGCCAGCAGCCCACTTGGGGGGGCCGTCGACGAGCAGTACTTC. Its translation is CASSPLGGAVDEQYF.

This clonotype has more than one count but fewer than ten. CDR3 sequence (DNA): TGTGCCAGCAGTGATGGGACTAGCGGGCCTGAGACCCAGTACTTC. It yields the protein CASSDGTSGPETQYF. This chain connects TRBV2 to TRBJ2-5, with 12 bases fitting TRBD2. The CDR3 contains 15 residues. The ends lost 3 bases at V and 5 bases at J; junction bases unmatched: 4. CDR1 is SNHLY and CDR2 is FYNNEI in the germline V gene.

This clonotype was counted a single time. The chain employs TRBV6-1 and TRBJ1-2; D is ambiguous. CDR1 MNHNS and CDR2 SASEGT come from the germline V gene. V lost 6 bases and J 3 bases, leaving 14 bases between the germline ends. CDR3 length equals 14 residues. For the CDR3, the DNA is TGTGCCAGCAGGACCGACGCAGCATACTATGGCTACACCTTC. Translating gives CASRTDAAYYGYTF.

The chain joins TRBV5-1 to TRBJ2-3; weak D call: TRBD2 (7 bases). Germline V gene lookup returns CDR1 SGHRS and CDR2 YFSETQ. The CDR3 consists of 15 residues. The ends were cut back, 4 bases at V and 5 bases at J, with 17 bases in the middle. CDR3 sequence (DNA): TGCGCCAGCAGCCGGAGGGGGGGTGGGGAAGATACGCAGTATTTT. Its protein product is CASSRRGGGEDTQYF.

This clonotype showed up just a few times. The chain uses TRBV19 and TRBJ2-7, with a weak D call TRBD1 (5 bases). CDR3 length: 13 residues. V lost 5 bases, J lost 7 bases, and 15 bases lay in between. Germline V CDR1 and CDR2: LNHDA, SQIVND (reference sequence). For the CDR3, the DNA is TGTGCCAGTAGTGGTGAAGGGCCAGGGGAGCAGTACTTC. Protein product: CASSGEGPGEQYF.

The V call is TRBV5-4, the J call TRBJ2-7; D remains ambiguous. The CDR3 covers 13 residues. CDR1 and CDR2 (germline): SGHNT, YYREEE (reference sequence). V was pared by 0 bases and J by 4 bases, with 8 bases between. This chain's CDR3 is CASSLVGGYEQYF. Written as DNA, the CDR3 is TGTGCCAGCAGCTTGGTGGGTGGGTACGAGCAGTACTTC.